Listed below are T cell receptor beta chains from one sample, sequenced in a study of T cell repertoires in cytomegalovirus infection. These receptors have no known antigen. MiXCR was run by TCRdb on the reads, yielding one entry per CDR3 protein. Among 750,000 to 900,000 distinct CDR3 sequences, about 28% were seen once, and the ten largest hold 10% to 15%. The sequenced sample was cultured CD8+ T cells from PBMCs, obtained from culture after CMV antigen stimulation. The receptors here all came from a human donor in good health (CMV status not recorded). Some clones in this sample may be carry-over from other donors' samples. Each CDR3 is given with its conserved first and last residue. D genes are given only for firm matches. Size tells how often a clone was seen (once, few, many) or the class of an expanded clone, and some rows leave it out.

cdr3_length	clone_size	j_call	d_call	v_call	cdr3_aa	cdr3_nt
15	.	TRBJ2-1	.	TRBV27	CASIPSWGGAGEQFF	TGTGCCAGCATCCCCTCCTGGGGGGGGGCCGGTGAGCAGTTCTTC
12	few	TRBJ1-2	.	TRBV28	CASKFPAYGYTF	TGTGCCAGCAAATTTCCGGCCTATGGCTACACCTTC
15	.	TRBJ2-2	.	TRBV28	CASSIGTTNTGELFF	TGTGCCAGCAGCATCGGGACAACGAACACCGGGGAGCTGTTTTTT
17	many	TRBJ2-3	.	TRBV7-2	CASSLADPSSGTDTQYF	TGTGCCAGCAGCTTAGCGGACCCATCGTCGGGCACAGATACGCAGTATTTT
16	.	TRBJ2-1	TRBD2	TRBV28	CASSLSASGFYNEQFF	TGTGCCAGCAGTTTATCGGCTAGCGGATTCTACAATGAGCAGTTCTTC
14	few	TRBJ2-7	.	TRBV7-6	CASSLVPSSYEQYF	TGTGCCAGCAGCTTAGTCCCCTCTTCCTACGAGCAGTACTTC
15	.	TRBJ1-3	.	TRBV2	CASSAEWSSGNTLYF	TGTGCCAGCAGCGCGGAGTGGAGCTCTGGAAACACCCTATATTTT
14	few	TRBJ2-5	.	TRBV10-1	CASSERALQETQYF	TGCGCCAGCAGTGAACGGGCCCTCCAAGAGACCCAGTACTTC
15	.	TRBJ2-1	.	TRBV9	CASSVEQALYNEQFF	TGTGCCAGCAGCGTAGAACAGGCTCTCTACAATGAGCAGTTCTTC
15	few	TRBJ2-2	.	TRBV19	CASSAPGGHTGELFF	TGTGCCAGTAGCGCCCCCGGGGGGCATACCGGGGAGCTGTTTTTT
14	.	TRBJ1-1	TRBD1	TRBV20-1	CSARDKGANTEAFF	TGCAGTGCTAGAGATAAGGGGGCTAACACTGAAGCTTTCTTT
16	few	TRBJ1-3	.	TRBV14	CASSQDRQVSGNTIYF	TGTGCCAGCAGCCAAGACCGACAAGTCTCTGGAAACACCATATATTTT
17	.	TRBJ2-5	TRBD2	TRBV6-5	CASSYSGTRALQETQYF	TGTGCCAGCAGTTACTCGGGGACTAGAGCCCTCCAAGAGACCCAGTACTTC
13	.	TRBJ2-1	.	TRBV7-3	CASSYPRDNEQFF	TGTGCCAGCAGCTACCCCCGGGACAATGAGCAGTTCTTC
16	many	TRBJ1-2	TRBD1	TRBV25-1	CASSGLDRGRVFGYTF	TGTGCCAGCAGTGGATTGGACAGGGGGCGGGTTTTTGGCTACACCTTC
17	.	TRBJ2-2	TRBD1	TRBV4-1	CASSQDDRGGNTGELFF	TGCGCCAGCAGCCAAGACGACAGGGGAGGGAACACCGGGGAGCTGTTTTTT
15	.	TRBJ2-1	TRBD2	TRBV2	CASSEWLAGSTEQFF	TGTGCCAGCAGTGAATGGTTAGCGGGGTCAACTGAGCAGTTCTTC
15	.	TRBJ1-5	.	TRBV15	CATSRATGSNQPQHF	TGTGCCACCAGCAGAGCCACAGGCTCCAATCAGCCCCAGCATTTT
9	.	TRBJ1-2	.	TRBV20-1	CSAFAGYTF	TGCAGTGCCTTTGCAGGCTACACCTTC
14	many	TRBJ1-5	TRBD1	TRBV12-3/TRBV12-4	CASSIGGAGQPQHF	TGTGCCAGCAGTATAGGGGGCGCGGGGCAGCCCCAGCATTTT
17	.	TRBJ2-2	.	TRBV27	CARASPRVFKGTGELFF	TGTGCCAGAGCTTCACCCCGGGTCTTCAAGGGCACCGGGGAGCTGTTTTTT
16	few	TRBJ2-6	.	TRBV9	CASSVRGGSGANVLTF	TGTGCCAGCAGCGTAAGAGGGGGCTCTGGGGCCAACGTCCTGACTTTC
18	.	TRBJ1-2	.	TRBV5-6	CASSAWGWTVGANYGYTF	TGTGCCAGCAGCGCCTGGGGCTGGACAGTGGGAGCTAACTATGGCTACACCTTC
16	few	TRBJ1-1	TRBD1	TRBV2	CASSESRDRGQTEAFF	TGTGCCAGCAGTGAATCCCGGGACAGGGGGCAAACTGAAGCTTTCTTT
17	many	TRBJ2-5	TRBD1	TRBV10-3	CAISESNKQGAGETQYF	TGTGCCATCAGTGAGTCGAATAAGCAGGGGGCAGGAGAGACCCAGTACTTC
15	.	TRBJ2-3	TRBD1	TRBV12-3/TRBV12-4	CASSHDRDATDTQYF	TGTGCCAGCAGTCATGACAGGGACGCCACAGATACGCAGTATTTT
15	few	TRBJ1-3	.	TRBV10-3	CAITPPAGRGNTIYF	TGTGCCATCACCCCACCGGCCGGGCGGGGAAACACCATATATTTT
15	many	TRBJ2-3	.	TRBV7-3	CASSPWGGGTDTQYF	TGTGCCAGCAGCCCATGGGGGGGCGGCACAGATACGCAGTATTTT
14	.	TRBJ2-1	TRBD2	TRBV6-2/TRBV6-3	CASSPLTSFDEQFF	TGTGCCAGCAGTCCTTTGACTAGCTTCGATGAGCAGTTCTTC
15	.	TRBJ1-2	.	TRBV15	CATSSDRTVNYGYTF	TGTGCCACCAGCAGTGACCGGACAGTGAACTATGGCTACACCTTC
18	.	TRBJ2-2	TRBD1	TRBV7-9	CASSLGEGQGARTGELFF	TGTGCCAGCAGCTTAGGCGAAGGACAGGGGGCCCGCACCGGGGAGCTGTTTTTT
17	few	TRBJ1-2	.	TRBV4-1	CASSQDLIATANYGYTF	TGCGCCAGCAGCCAAGATCTTATAGCCACCGCTAACTATGGCTACACCTTC
18	few	TRBJ2-3	TRBD1	TRBV6-6	CASSGSMGGQVWADTQYF	TGTGCCAGCAGCGGATCGATGGGGGGACAGGTGTGGGCAGATACGCAGTATTTT
13	.	TRBJ1-4	.	TRBV20-1	CTTELSTNEKLFF	TGCACCACAGAACTTTCAACTAATGAAAAACTGTTTTTT
15	.	TRBJ2-3	.	TRBV10-3	CAISELTGNTDTQYF	TGTGCCATCAGTGAGTTAACAGGGAACACAGATACGCAGTATTTT
17	.	TRBJ1-4	.	TRBV7-8	CASSHSFGSATNEKLFF	TGTGCCAGCAGCCATAGCTTTGGGTCGGCAACTAATGAAAAACTGTTTTTT
14	.	TRBJ2-3	.	TRBV20-1	CSAFTRRRTDTQYF	TGCAGTGCTTTCACCCGTCGACGCACAGATACGCAGTATTTT
17	.	TRBJ2-2	.	TRBV25-1	CASSEFSGNENTGELFF	TGTGCCAGCAGTGAATTTTCAGGAAACGAGAACACCGGGGAGCTGTTTTTT
18	.	TRBJ2-1	.	TRBV27	CASSLMRNTGSSYNEQFF	TGTGCCAGCAGTTTAATGAGAAATACAGGGAGCTCCTACAATGAGCAGTTCTTC
16	.	TRBJ2-3	TRBD2	TRBV11-2	CASSRWTSGGSDTQYF	TGTGCCAGCAGCCGTTGGACTAGCGGGGGTTCAGATACGCAGTATTTT
15	.	TRBJ1-1	.	TRBV29-1	CSVEGGVRGNTEAFF	TGCAGCGTTGAGGGGGGGGTACGGGGTAACACTGAAGCTTTCTTT
14	few	TRBJ2-2	.	TRBV19	CASSIQGSTGELFF	TGTGCCAGTAGTATCCAGGGGAGCACCGGGGAGCTGTTTTTT
11	.	TRBJ2-5	.	TRBV7-6	CASSYGTVQYF	TGTGCCAGCAGCTATGGGACCGTCCAGTACTTC
14	.	TRBJ1-1	.	TRBV19	CASSGGRGNTEAFF	TGTGCCAGTAGCGGCGGGCGGGGGAACACTGAAGCTTTCTTT
15	few	TRBJ2-4	.	TRBV9	CASSPGGGTRNIQYF	TGTGCCAGCAGTCCCGGAGGGGGGACGAGGAACATTCAGTACTTC
15	many	TRBJ2-1	.	TRBV28	CASSLYYRVRDEQFF	TGTGCCAGCAGTTTATACTACAGGGTGAGGGATGAGCAGTTCTTC
11	.	TRBJ2-7	.	TRBV2	CASSGYRDSDF	TGTGCCAGCAGTGGATACCGGGACTCGGACTTC
15	few	TRBJ2-5	TRBD2	TRBV6-5	CASTYSGGQQETQYF	TGTGCCAGCACCTACTCGGGGGGGCAACAAGAGACCCAGTACTTC
15	.	TRBJ2-5	TRBD2	TRBV6-1	CASSEDPSGWETQYF	TGTGCCAGCAGTGAAGACCCTAGCGGATGGGAGACCCAGTACTTC
13	few	TRBJ2-4	TRBD2	TRBV20-1	CSARGVAGDIQYF	TGCAGTGCTAGAGGGGTAGCGGGGGACATTCAGTACTTC
19	once	TRBJ1-1	.	TRBV12-5	CASGLVMDGGAVLGTEAFF	TGTGCTAGTGGTTTGGTCATGGATGGGGGGGCCGTATTGGGCACTGAAGCTTTCTTT
14	once	TRBJ2-7	.	TRBV19	CASSPAVGRYEQYF	TGTGCCAGTAGTCCCGCCGTGGGTCGCTACGAGCAGTACTTC
19	.	TRBJ2-2	TRBD1	TRBV2	CASSGRDRDGSWNTGELFF	TGTGCCAGCAGTGGAAGGGACAGGGACGGATCTTGGAACACCGGGGAGCTGTTTTTT
17	few	TRBJ1-1	.	TRBV7-8	CASSLGNRRGADTEAFF	TGTGCCAGCAGCTTAGGCAACAGGAGGGGAGCGGACACTGAAGCTTTCTTT